This is a list of T cell receptor beta chains from one sample in a study of blood T cell dynamics during melanoma immunotherapy. Repertoires were generated with immunoSEQ multiplex PCR, while TCRdb's copy carries only in-frame clones and drops some. The table lists some 15,000 clones, approximately 90% of them singletons. The specimen was blood, collected from a patient treated with checkpoint blockade. Receptor source: a human donor with melanoma. The CDR3 runs from the conserved cysteine through the conserved F or W. The order of the fields is D gene, V gene, J gene, clone size, CDR3 protein, CDR3 DNA. D genes are given only for firm matches. Clone size, where shown, is once, few, many, or a class for clones that have expanded.

d_gene: -; v_gene: TRBV7-8; j_gene: TRBJ2-3; abundance: -; CDR3aa: CASSLARVYGTDTQYF; CDR3nt: TGTGCCAGCAGCTTAGCGCGGGTTTATGGGACAGATACGCAGTATTTT
d_gene: -; v_gene: TRBV11-1; j_gene: TRBJ2-2; abundance: -; CDR3aa: CASSLKAAGELFF; CDR3nt: TGTGCCAGCAGCTTAAAAGCCGCCGGGGAGCTGTTTTTT
d_gene: -; v_gene: TRBV4-1; j_gene: TRBJ1-2; abundance: -; CDR3aa: CASSQPGGADYGYTF; CDR3nt: TGCGCCAGCAGCCAACCGGGGGGCGCAGACTATGGCTACACCTTC
d_gene: -; v_gene: TRBV6-5; j_gene: TRBJ1-4; abundance: -; CDR3aa: CASSYGVTNEKLFF; CDR3nt: TGTGCCAGCAGTTACGGGGTGACTAATGAAAAACTGTTTTTT
d_gene: -; v_gene: TRBV6-5; j_gene: TRBJ1-2; abundance: -; CDR3aa: CASTGHLNYGYTF; CDR3nt: TGTGCCAGTACGGGACACCTCAACTATGGCTACACCTTC
d_gene: TRBD2; v_gene: TRBV5-4; j_gene: TRBJ2-2; abundance: -; CDR3aa: CASSGLGLAGGLSTGELFF; CDR3nt: TGTGCCAGCAGCGGTTTGGGACTAGCGGGAGGGCTGAGCACCGGGGAGCTGTTTTTT
d_gene: -; v_gene: TRBV6-5; j_gene: TRBJ2-7; abundance: -; CDR3aa: CASSKTGTYEQYF; CDR3nt: TGTGCCAGCAGTAAGACAGGAACCTACGAGCAGTACTTC
d_gene: -; v_gene: TRBV19; j_gene: TRBJ2-7; abundance: -; CDR3aa: CASSTSATGKYEQYF; CDR3nt: TGTGCCAGTAGTACCTCAGCTACTGGGAAGTACGAGCAGTACTTC
d_gene: TRBD1; v_gene: TRBV19; j_gene: TRBJ1-2; abundance: -; CDR3aa: CASSMPTGGDGYTF; CDR3nt: TGTGCCAGTAGTATGCCGACAGGGGGCGATGGCTACACCTTC
d_gene: -; v_gene: TRBV19; j_gene: TRBJ1-5; abundance: -; CDR3aa: CASSITARAGNQPQHF; CDR3nt: TGTGCCAGTAGTATAACGGCCAGGGCTGGCAATCAGCCCCAGCATTTT
d_gene: TRBD2; v_gene: TRBV9; j_gene: TRBJ2-3; abundance: -; CDR3aa: CASSAAGGYTDTQYF; CDR3nt: TGTGCCAGCTCAGCAGCGGGGGGCTACACAGATACGCAGTATTTT
d_gene: -; v_gene: TRBV19; j_gene: TRBJ1-1; abundance: -; CDR3aa: CASSRRKTEAFF; CDR3nt: TGTGCCAGTAGTAGGCGGAAAACTGAAGCTTTCTTT
d_gene: -; v_gene: TRBV27; j_gene: TRBJ1-5; abundance: -; CDR3aa: CASSLSSGIVNQPQHF; CDR3nt: TGTGCCAGCAGTTTGTCGTCAGGTATAGTCAATCAGCCCCAGCATTTT
d_gene: -; v_gene: TRBV5-4; j_gene: TRBJ2-3; abundance: -; CDR3aa: CASSPRGRLTDTQYF; CDR3nt: TGTGCCAGCAGCCCCAGGGGGAGGCTCACAGATACGCAGTATTTT
d_gene: -; v_gene: TRBV7-2; j_gene: TRBJ2-3; abundance: -; CDR3aa: CASSLGYTDTQYF; CDR3nt: TGTGCCAGCAGCTTAGGATACACAGATACGCAGTATTTT
d_gene: TRBD1; v_gene: TRBV30; j_gene: TRBJ1-6; abundance: -; CDR3aa: CAWQGADSPLHF; CDR3nt: TGTGCCTGGCAGGGGGCCGATTCACCCCTCCACTTT
d_gene: TRBD2; v_gene: TRBV19; j_gene: TRBJ2-1; abundance: -; CDR3aa: CASRTDRGGTNNEQFF; CDR3nt: TGTGCCAGTAGGACGGACCGCGGGGGTACGAACAATGAGCAGTTCTTC
d_gene: -; v_gene: TRBV6-1; j_gene: TRBJ1-1; abundance: -; CDR3aa: CASTPGRGGTEAFF; CDR3nt: TGTGCCAGCACTCCCGGGAGGGGCGGCACTGAAGCTTTCTTT
d_gene: -; v_gene: TRBV6-1; j_gene: TRBJ1-2; abundance: -; CDR3aa: CASSEALRTPIGYTF; CDR3nt: TGTGCCAGCAGTGAAGCGCTCCGGACCCCTATTGGCTACACCTTC
d_gene: -; v_gene: TRBV28; j_gene: TRBJ1-5; abundance: once; CDR3aa: CASSFVWLRGRIPRPQHF; CDR3nt: TGTGCCAGCAGTTTTGTGTGGCTGCGTGGGCGCATCCCTCGGCCCCAGCATTTT
d_gene: -; v_gene: TRBV11-3; j_gene: TRBJ2-7; abundance: -; CDR3aa: CASSLVSYEQYF; CDR3nt: TGTGCCAGCAGCTTAGTCTCCTACGAGCAGTACTTC
d_gene: -; v_gene: TRBV11-3; j_gene: TRBJ2-3; abundance: -; CDR3aa: CASSGGFTDTQYF; CDR3nt: TGTGCCAGCAGCGGAGGGTTCACAGATACGCAGTATTTT
d_gene: -; v_gene: TRBV30; j_gene: TRBJ2-1; abundance: -; CDR3aa: CAWSVWGNEQFF; CDR3nt: TGTGCCTGGAGTGTATGGGGGAATGAGCAGTTCTTC
d_gene: TRBD2; v_gene: TRBV7-8; j_gene: TRBJ2-2; abundance: -; CDR3aa: CASSLRDYDTGELFF; CDR3nt: TGTGCCAGCAGCCTCCGGGACTATGACACCGGGGAGCTGTTTTTT
d_gene: -; v_gene: TRBV4-1; j_gene: TRBJ1-5; abundance: -; CDR3aa: CASSQGPGRDQPQHF; CDR3nt: TGCGCCAGCAGCCAAGGACCGGGTAGAGATCAGCCCCAGCATTTT
d_gene: -; v_gene: TRBV7-9; j_gene: TRBJ2-3; abundance: once; CDR3aa: CASSSPTGPDTQYF; CDR3nt: TGTGCCAGCAGCTCACCCACAGGCCCAGATACGCAGTATTTT
d_gene: -; v_gene: TRBV7-9; j_gene: TRBJ1-2; abundance: -; CDR3aa: CASSPDGPYGYTF; CDR3nt: TGTGCCAGCAGCCCCGATGGCCCCTATGGCTACACCTTC
d_gene: TRBD2; v_gene: TRBV19; j_gene: TRBJ2-3; abundance: -; CDR3aa: CASRISGRAPPDTQYF; CDR3nt: TGTGCCAGTAGAATTAGCGGGAGGGCCCCCCCAGATACGCAGTATTTT
d_gene: -; v_gene: TRBV30; j_gene: TRBJ2-7; abundance: -; CDR3aa: CAWSKGGIYEQYF; CDR3nt: TGTGCCTGGAGTAAGGGGGGAATCTACGAGCAGTACTTC
d_gene: -; v_gene: TRBV4-1; j_gene: TRBJ1-6; abundance: -; CDR3aa: CASSLSGGDSSYNSPLHF; CDR3nt: TGCGCCAGCAGCCTAAGTGGAGGGGATAGCTCCTATAATTCACCCCTCCACTTT
d_gene: -; v_gene: TRBV30; j_gene: TRBJ1-1; abundance: -; CDR3aa: CAWSVMVNTEAFF; CDR3nt: TGTGCCTGGAGTGTCATGGTGAACACTGAAGCTTTCTTT
d_gene: TRBD1; v_gene: TRBV5-1; j_gene: TRBJ1-6; abundance: few; CDR3aa: CASSNPGTGSSPLHF; CDR3nt: TGCGCCAGCAGCAACCCCGGGACAGGGTCCTCACCCCTCCACTTT
d_gene: -; v_gene: TRBV6-1; j_gene: TRBJ1-3; abundance: medium-sized; CDR3aa: CASSEGASGNTIYF; CDR3nt: TGTGCCAGCAGTGAAGGAGCTTCTGGAAACACCATATATTTT
d_gene: -; v_gene: TRBV7-8; j_gene: TRBJ1-6; abundance: -; CDR3aa: CASSPQTGDSPLHF; CDR3nt: TGTGCCAGCAGCCCTCAGACAGGAGATTCACCCCTCCACTTT
d_gene: -; v_gene: TRBV27; j_gene: TRBJ2-7; abundance: -; CDR3aa: CASSVMGVPSYEQYF; CDR3nt: TGTGCCAGCAGTGTCATGGGGGTCCCCTCCTACGAGCAGTACTTC
d_gene: TRBD1; v_gene: TRBV5-5; j_gene: TRBJ2-7; abundance: -; CDR3aa: CASSLEGTGQSDEQYF; CDR3nt: TGTGCCAGCAGCTTGGAGGGGACAGGCCAGTCGGACGAGCAGTACTTC
d_gene: -; v_gene: TRBV18; j_gene: TRBJ1-1; abundance: -; CDR3aa: CASSPLPENEAFF; CDR3nt: TGTGCCAGCTCACCACTCCCCGAGAATGAAGCTTTCTTT
d_gene: TRBD1; v_gene: TRBV5-1; j_gene: TRBJ2-7; abundance: -; CDR3aa: CASSFLPGQGNYEQYF; CDR3nt: TGCGCCAGCAGCTTTTTGCCGGGACAGGGAAACTACGAGCAGTACTTC
d_gene: -; v_gene: TRBV18; j_gene: TRBJ2-7; abundance: -; CDR3aa: CASSLGRSSEQYF; CDR3nt: TGTGCCAGCTCACTTGGACGGAGCAGCGAGCAGTACTTC
d_gene: TRBD1; v_gene: TRBV19; j_gene: TRBJ1-1; abundance: -; CDR3aa: CASRTGHRTEAFF; CDR3nt: TGTGCCAGCCGGACAGGCCACAGGACTGAAGCTTTCTTT
d_gene: -; v_gene: TRBV7-2; j_gene: TRBJ1-2; abundance: -; CDR3aa: CASSLVGRQGYTF; CDR3nt: TGTGCCAGCAGCTTAGTGGGGCGCCAGGGCTACACCTTC
d_gene: TRBD2; v_gene: TRBV19; j_gene: TRBJ2-1; abundance: -; CDR3aa: CASMPPGVAGRNEQFF; CDR3nt: TGTGCCAGTATGCCCCCTGGAGTAGCGGGAAGGAATGAGCAGTTCTTC
d_gene: TRBD1; v_gene: TRBV19; j_gene: TRBJ1-4; abundance: -; CDR3aa: CASSARDRNTEKLFF; CDR3nt: TGTGCCAGTAGTGCCCGGGACAGGAACACTGAAAAACTGTTTTTT
d_gene: -; v_gene: TRBV5-1; j_gene: TRBJ2-2; abundance: -; CDR3aa: CASSSGDVGELFF; CDR3nt: TGCGCCAGCAGCTCAGGAGACGTCGGGGAGCTGTTTTTT
d_gene: TRBD1; v_gene: TRBV25-1; j_gene: TRBJ1-3; abundance: once; CDR3aa: CASSGRQGSGNTIYF; CDR3nt: TGTGCCAGCAGTGGTCGACAGGGTTCTGGAAACACCATATATTTT
d_gene: -; v_gene: TRBV7-3; j_gene: TRBJ2-2; abundance: -; CDR3aa: CASSLTAVRTGELFF; CDR3nt: TGTGCCAGCAGCTTGACAGCGGTCCGCACCGGGGAGCTGTTTTTT
d_gene: TRBD1; v_gene: TRBV7-7; j_gene: TRBJ2-1; abundance: -; CDR3aa: CASSLAPTGSKQFF; CDR3nt: TGTGCCAGCAGCTTAGCCCCGACAGGGAGCAAGCAGTTCTTC
d_gene: -; v_gene: TRBV9; j_gene: TRBJ1-2; abundance: -; CDR3aa: CASWAEEHGYTF; CDR3nt: TGTGCCAGCTGGGCAGAGGAGCATGGCTACACCTTC
d_gene: -; v_gene: TRBV19; j_gene: TRBJ2-7; abundance: -; CDR3aa: CASSRAPDTTYEQYF; CDR3nt: TGTGCCAGTAGCCGGGCCCCGGACACTACCTACGAGCAGTACTTC
d_gene: -; v_gene: TRBV11-3; j_gene: TRBJ1-5; abundance: -; CDR3aa: CASSRRGVGSNQPQHF; CDR3nt: TGTGCCAGCAGCCGAAGGGGGGTCGGCAGCAATCAGCCCCAGCATTTT
d_gene: TRBD2; v_gene: TRBV5-4; j_gene: TRBJ2-1; abundance: -; CDR3aa: CASSWPTGGHNEQFF; CDR3nt: TGTGCCAGCAGCTGGCCCACGGGAGGGCACAATGAGCAGTTCTTC
d_gene: -; v_gene: TRBV7-6; j_gene: TRBJ2-7; abundance: -; CDR3aa: CASSLATGAYEQYF; CDR3nt: TGTGCCAGCAGCTTAGCTACAGGAGCCTACGAGCAGTACTTC
d_gene: -; v_gene: TRBV5-1; j_gene: TRBJ2-7; abundance: -; CDR3aa: CASSLGQGSYEQYF; CDR3nt: TGCGCCAGCAGCTTGGGGCAGGGTTCCTACGAGCAGTACTTC
d_gene: TRBD2; v_gene: TRBV11-2; j_gene: TRBJ2-5; abundance: few; CDR3aa: CASSPSGGQETQYF; CDR3nt: TGTGCCAGCTCACCGAGCGGGGGGCAAGAGACCCAGTACTTC
d_gene: -; v_gene: TRBV11-2; j_gene: TRBJ2-5; abundance: -; CDR3aa: CASRRGEFEGETQYF; CDR3nt: TGTGCCAGCAGGAGAGGGGAGTTCGAAGGAGAGACCCAGTACTTC
d_gene: TRBD1; v_gene: TRBV28; j_gene: TRBJ2-7; abundance: once; CDR3aa: CASSSPGQLYEQYF; CDR3nt: TGTGCCAGCAGTTCCCCGGGACAGTTGTACGAGCAGTACTTC
d_gene: -; v_gene: TRBV15; j_gene: TRBJ1-2; abundance: -; CDR3aa: CATSRGLGADYGYTF; CDR3nt: TGTGCCACCAGCAGAGGCCTTGGGGCTGACTATGGCTACACCTTC
d_gene: -; v_gene: TRBV11-3; j_gene: TRBJ2-2; abundance: -; CDR3aa: CASSRTGRVTGELFF; CDR3nt: TGTGCCAGCAGCCGAACAGGAAGGGTGACCGGGGAGCTGTTTTTT
d_gene: -; v_gene: TRBV5-1; j_gene: TRBJ1-1; abundance: once; CDR3aa: CASSLQARRTEAFF; CDR3nt: TGCGCCAGCAGCCTACAGGCCCGTAGGACTGAAGCTTTCTTT
d_gene: -; v_gene: TRBV2; j_gene: TRBJ2-1; abundance: -; CDR3aa: CASGSYNEQFF; CDR3nt: TGTGCCAGCGGGTCCTACAATGAGCAGTTCTTC